The next 20 T cell receptor beta chains were all read from a single sample in a study of blood T cell repertoires in COVID-19. Clones were sequenced by immunoSEQ multiplex PCR, and TCRdb holds only the in-frame ones, with some missing. The data hold approximately 200,000 clones, with 87% observed a single time. Sequencing was performed on PBMCs or T cells enriched from blood (not recorded which). The receptors stem from a woman between 25 and 40 years old who had recovered from COVID-19.

The rearrangement joins TRBV27 to TRBJ1-1, with 10 bases fitting TRBD1. Trimming took 3 bases from V and 3 from J; bases not matched to a gene: 4. The CDR3 has 15 amino acids. Germline CDR1 and CDR2: MNHEY and SMNVEV (reference sequence). Here the CDR3 reads CASSLTGGGYTEAFF. In DNA, the CDR3 is TGTGCCAGCAGTTTGACAGGGGGCGGGTACACTGAAGCTTTCTTT.

This sequence joins TRBV2 and TRBJ1-4; D is ambiguous. The germline V gene has CDR1 SNHLY and CDR2 FYNNEI. V was pared by 7 bases and J by 12 bases, with 21 bases between. The CDR3 is 14 amino acids. The CDR3 is CASTTMENPRELFF. The CDR3 nucleotides are TGTGCCAGCACCACGATGGAAAACCCGAGGGAACTGTTTTTT.

The chain combines TRBV11-2 with TRBJ1-1; 9 nucleotides line up with TRBD1. Germline CDR1 is SGHAT and CDR2 is FQNNGV. Trimming removed 5 bases from V and 5 bases from J; junction bases left unmatched: 15. This CDR3 is built from 17 residues. CDR3 in DNA: TGTGCCAGCAGCCCTCCCGGGACAGGGTTTTCCCGGACTGAAGCTTTCTTT. Its protein is CASSPPGTGFSRTEAFF.

The gene calls are TRBV12-3 or TRBV12-4 and TRBJ2-2; D might be TRBD2 (6 bases). This CDR3 is built from 13 residues. The V gene lost 8 bases and the J gene lost 1 base, with 8 bases spanning the gap. CDR3 in DNA: TGTGCCAGCGGAGGGGTGAACACCGGGGAGCTGTTTTTT. This translates into CASGGVNTGELFF.

The rearrangement joins TRBV7-2 to TRBJ2-3; TRBD2 matches 8 bases. V shed 5 bases and J 3 bases; nucleotides not matched to a gene: 4. CDR1 is SGHTA and CDR2 is FQGNSA in the germline V gene. CDR3 size: 14 residues. CDR3 nucleotide sequence: TGTGCCAGCAGCACCAGCGGGGGAACAGATACGCAGTATTTT. As protein: CASSTSGGTDTQYF.

This chain uses TRBV3-1 (or the pseudogene TRBV3-2) with TRBJ1-2, with TRBD1 matching 7 bases. V gave up 6 bases and J gave up 4 bases; unmatched junction bases: 5. The CDR3 runs 13 residues. Germline V gene sequence: CDR1 LGHDT, CDR2 YNNKEL (reference sequence). The CDR3 nucleotides are TGTGCCAGCAGTCCTGGACAGGCCTATGGCTACACCTTC. This codes for CASSPGQAYGYTF.

The V gene is TRBV12-3 or TRBV12-4, the J gene TRBJ1-2, with 7 positions matching TRBD1. Germline trimming cut 6 bases from V and 2 bases from J; bases unmatched to any gene: 3. This CDR3 comprises 13 residues. The CDR3 coding sequence is TGTGCCAGCAGACTGGGACAGAACTATGGCTACACCTTC. It yields the protein CASRLGQNYGYTF.

The chain recombines TRBV6-2 or TRBV6-3 with TRBJ2-4; 9 nucleotides agree with TRBD2. Per the germline V gene, CDR1 is MNHEY and CDR2 is SVGEGT. The CDR3 extends over 18 amino acids. J was trimmed by 0 bases and V by 2 bases; bases with no gene match: 8. The CDR3 DNA reads TGTGCCAGCAGTTACCCGTTGGGTAGCGGGGGAGCCAAAAACATTCAGTACTTC. Protein product: CASSYPLGSGGAKNIQYF.

The chain uses TRBV7-3 and TRBJ2-1, with TRBD2 matching 10 bases. This CDR3 region has 15 residues. The V and J ends lost 6 bases and 4 bases, in that order; junction bases with no gene match: 6. Germline lookup yields CDR1 SGHTA and CDR2 FQGTGA. The CDR3 nucleotides are TGTGCCAGCAGGGACAAGACTAGCGGGTACAATGAGCAGTTCTTC. This translates into CASRDKTSGYNEQFF.

V is TRBV4-1 and J is TRBJ2-1; D possibly corresponds to TRBD1 (5 bases). The CDR3 runs 14 residues. CDR1 is MGHRA, CDR2 YSYEKL, per germline. Trimming pared 2 bases from V and 5 bases from J, leaving 10 bases between. The DNA for the CDR3 is TGCGCCAGCAGCCAAACTACAGGTAACAATGAGCAGTTCTTC. It translates to CASSQTTGNNEQFF.

The chain combines TRBV9 with TRBJ2-7; 10 nucleotides align to TRBD1. The ends lost 3 bases at V and 4 bases at J; junction bases unmatched: 4. This CDR3 spans 14 amino acids. Germline lookup yields CDR1 SGDLS and CDR2 YYNGEE. The CDR3 region is CASSARDRGYEQYF. CDR3 coding DNA: TGTGCCAGCAGCGCCCGGGACAGGGGATACGAGCAGTACTTC. The full variable domain, its missing parts supplied by reference TRBV9 and TRBJ2-7, is DSGVTQTPKHLITATGQRVTLRCSPRSGDLSVYWYQQSLDQGLQFLIQYYNGEERAKGNILERFSAQQFPDLHSELNLSSLELGDSALYFCASSARDRGYEQYFGPGTRLTVT.

The J gene is TRBJ2-1, the V gene TRBV24-1; tentative D call: TRBD2 (6 bases). The CDR3 covers 15 residues. The ends were cut back, 2 bases at V and 2 bases at J, with 9 bases in the middle. Germline V gives CDR1 KGHDR, CDR2 SFDVKD. This chain's CDR3 is CATSDSGGAYNEQFF. The CDR3 nucleotides read TGTGCCACCAGTGATTCAGGAGGGGCCTACAATGAGCAGTTCTTC.

The chain is built from TRBV6-2 or TRBV6-3 and TRBJ1-1; 7 positions agree with TRBD1. Germline CDR1 and CDR2: MNHEY and SVGEGT. There are 14 residues in the CDR3. With 6 bases clipped from V and 5 bases from J, the junction kept 9 bases outside the gene matches. The CDR3 here is CASSDTGDGTEAFF. Written as DNA, the CDR3 is TGTGCCAGCAGCGACACAGGGGACGGTACTGAAGCTTTCTTT.

The V call is TRBV27, the J call TRBJ1-4, with D unresolved. V lost 3 bases to trimming and J lost 4 bases, with 15 bases between them. Germline assignment: CDR1 MNHEY and CDR2 SMNVEV (reference sequence). This CDR3 contains 16 residues. The CDR3: CASSFRLSPYNEKLFF. The CDR3 DNA is TGTGCCAGCAGTTTCCGGTTGAGCCCGTATAATGAAAAACTGTTTTTT.

This clone was observed once. V is TRBV19 and J is TRBJ1-2, with TRBD1 as a possible D gene (6 bases). Deletions cut 9 bases from V and 2 bases from J, with 16 bases between. Germline CDR1 and CDR2: LNHDA and SQIVND (reference sequence). This CDR3 is 14 amino acids long. CDR3 DNA sequence: TGTGCCAGCACACCGGGCAGGGGAAACTATGGCTACACCTTC. This encodes CASTPGRGNYGYTF.

The genes are TRBV19 and TRBJ2-5; possible D gene TRBD2, 5 bases. The CDR3 is made up of 16 amino acids. V lost 3 bases to trimming and J lost 2 bases, with 16 bases between them. CDR1 and CDR2 from the germline V gene are LNHDA and SQIVND (reference sequence). DNA of the CDR3: TGTGCCAGTAGTATGGAAGAAGGGAGTGGGCAAGAGACCCAGTACTTC. It is translated as CASSMEEGSGQETQYF.

The chain employs TRBV12-5 and TRBJ2-7; TRBD1 aligns across 7 bases. CDR1 is LGHNT and CDR2 is FRNRAP in the germline V gene. V shed 2 bases and J 0 bases; nucleotides not matched to a gene: 1. The CDR3 has 14 amino acids. As DNA, the CDR3 is TGTGCTAGTGGTTTGCGGGACAGCTCCTACGAGCAGTACTTC. Protein sequence: CASGLRDSSYEQYF.

The CDR3 sequence: CASSPIQGAANTGELFF. The CDR3 DNA reads TGTGCCAGCTCACCCATACAGGGGGCGGCCAACACCGGGGAGCTGTTTTTT. This sequence joins TRBV18 and TRBJ2-2; 9 nucleotides align to TRBD1. Germline CDR1 reads KGHSH; CDR2 reads LQKENI. CDR3 length: 17 amino acids. After removal of 3 bases from V and 2 bases from J, the junction contained 7 bases not matched to a gene.

The genes are TRBV2 and TRBJ2-3, with TRBD2 matching 8 bases. CDR1 and CDR2 (germline): SNHLY, FYNNEI. The length of the CDR3 is 16 residues. Germline trimming cut 7 bases from V and 0 bases from J; bases unmatched to any gene: 9. CDR3 bases: TGTGCCAGCAACTACGGGGGGGGAACTAGCACAGATACGCAGTATTTT. Amino acid sequence: CASNYGGGTSTDTQYF.

This clone has more than one count but fewer than ten. The V gene is TRBV14, the J gene TRBJ1-1, with TRBD1 identical over 7 bases. J was trimmed by 1 base and V by 2 bases; bases with no gene match: 4. Germline V CDR1 and CDR2: SGHDN, FVKESK. The CDR3 contains 15 residues. The CDR3 sequence: CASSQFQGENTEAFF. Here the CDR3 DNA reads TGTGCCAGCAGCCAATTTCAGGGGGAGAACACTGAAGCTTTCTTT.